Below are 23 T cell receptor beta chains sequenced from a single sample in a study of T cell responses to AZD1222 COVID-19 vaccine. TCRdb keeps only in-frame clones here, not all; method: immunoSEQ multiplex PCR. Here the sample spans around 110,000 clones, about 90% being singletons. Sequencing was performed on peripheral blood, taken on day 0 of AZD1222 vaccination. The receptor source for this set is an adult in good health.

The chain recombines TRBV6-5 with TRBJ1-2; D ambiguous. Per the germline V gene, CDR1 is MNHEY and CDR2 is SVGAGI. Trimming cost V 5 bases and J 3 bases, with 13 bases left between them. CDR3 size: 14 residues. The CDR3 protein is CASSPGGEHYGYTF. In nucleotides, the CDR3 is TGTGCCAGCAGTCCCGGCGGGGAACACTATGGCTACACCTTC.

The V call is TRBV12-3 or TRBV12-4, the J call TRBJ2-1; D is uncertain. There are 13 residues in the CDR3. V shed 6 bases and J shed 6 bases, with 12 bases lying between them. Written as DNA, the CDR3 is TGTGCCAGCAGCTCCATCGCTCGCAATGAGCAGTTCTTC. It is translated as CASSSIARNEQFF.

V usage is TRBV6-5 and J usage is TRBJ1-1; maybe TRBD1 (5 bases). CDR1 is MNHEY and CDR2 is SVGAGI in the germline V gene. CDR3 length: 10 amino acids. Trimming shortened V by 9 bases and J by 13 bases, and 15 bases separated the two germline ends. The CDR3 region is CASGDGLGFF. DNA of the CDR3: TGTGCCAGTGGGGACGGTCTTGGTTTCTTT.

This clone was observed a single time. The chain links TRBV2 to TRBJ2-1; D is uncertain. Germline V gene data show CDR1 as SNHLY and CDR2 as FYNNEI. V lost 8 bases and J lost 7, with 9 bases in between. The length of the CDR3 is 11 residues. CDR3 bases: TGTGCCAGCTCCTATGCAAATGAGCAGTTCTTC. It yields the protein CASSYANEQFF.

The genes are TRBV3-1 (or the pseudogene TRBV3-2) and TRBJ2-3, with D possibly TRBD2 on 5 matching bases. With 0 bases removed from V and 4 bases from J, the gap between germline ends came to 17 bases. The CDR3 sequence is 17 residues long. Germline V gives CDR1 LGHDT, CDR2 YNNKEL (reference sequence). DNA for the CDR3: TGTGCCAGCAGCCAAGATCCGGCTAGCCCGTTCGCAGATACGCAGTATTTT. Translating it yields CASSQDPASPFADTQYF.

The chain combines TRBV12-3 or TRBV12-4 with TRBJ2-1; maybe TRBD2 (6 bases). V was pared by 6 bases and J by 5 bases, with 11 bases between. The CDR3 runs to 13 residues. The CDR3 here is CASSGDFHNEQFF. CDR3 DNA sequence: TGTGCCAGCAGCGGGGACTTCCACAATGAGCAGTTCTTC.

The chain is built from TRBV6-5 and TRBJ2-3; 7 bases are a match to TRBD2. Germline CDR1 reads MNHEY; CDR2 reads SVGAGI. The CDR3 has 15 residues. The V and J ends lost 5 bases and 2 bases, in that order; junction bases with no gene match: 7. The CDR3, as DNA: TGTGCCAGCAGTCGGCGGGGGAGACCCACAGATACGCAGTATTTT. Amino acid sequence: CASSRRGRPTDTQYF.

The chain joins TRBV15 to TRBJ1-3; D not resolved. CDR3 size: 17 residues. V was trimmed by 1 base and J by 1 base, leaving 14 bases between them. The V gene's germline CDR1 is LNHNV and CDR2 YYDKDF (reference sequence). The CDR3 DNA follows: TGTGCCACCAGCAGAGCAGGAGGAGAGGGTTCTGGAAACACCATATATTTT. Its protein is CATSRAGGEGSGNTIYF.

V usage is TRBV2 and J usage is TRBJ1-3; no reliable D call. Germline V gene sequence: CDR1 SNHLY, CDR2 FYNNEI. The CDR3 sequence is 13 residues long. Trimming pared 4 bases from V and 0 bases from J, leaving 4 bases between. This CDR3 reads CASSVSSGNTIYF. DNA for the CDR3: TGTGCCAGCAGTGTTAGCTCTGGAAACACCATATATTTT. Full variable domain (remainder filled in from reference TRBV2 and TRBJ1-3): EPEVTQTPSHQVTQMGQEVILRCVPISNHLYFYWYRQILGQKVEFLVSFYNNEISEKSEIFDDQFSVERPDGSNFTLKIRSTKLEDSAMYFCASSVSSGNTIYFGEGSWLTVV.

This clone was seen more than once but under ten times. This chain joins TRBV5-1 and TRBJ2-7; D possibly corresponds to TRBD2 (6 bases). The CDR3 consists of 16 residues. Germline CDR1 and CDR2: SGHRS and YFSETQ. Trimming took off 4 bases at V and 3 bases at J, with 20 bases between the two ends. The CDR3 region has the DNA TGCGCCAGCAGCCCCGTACAAACCCGGGGAGGCTACGAGCAGTACTTC. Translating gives CASSPVQTRGGYEQYF. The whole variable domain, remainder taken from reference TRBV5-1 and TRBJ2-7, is KAGVTQTPRYLIKTRGQQVTLSCSPISGHRSVSWYQQTPGQGLQFLFEYFSETQRNKGNFPGRFSGRQFSNSRSEMNVSTLELGDSALYLCASSPVQTRGGYEQYFGPGTRLTVT.

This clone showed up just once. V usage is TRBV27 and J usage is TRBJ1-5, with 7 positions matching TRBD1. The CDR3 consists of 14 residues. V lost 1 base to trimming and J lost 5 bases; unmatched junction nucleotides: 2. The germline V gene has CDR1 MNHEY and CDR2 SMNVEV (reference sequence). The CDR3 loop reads CASSLFRGDQPQHF. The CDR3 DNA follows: TGTGCCAGCAGTTTATTCAGGGGGGATCAGCCCCAGCATTTT.

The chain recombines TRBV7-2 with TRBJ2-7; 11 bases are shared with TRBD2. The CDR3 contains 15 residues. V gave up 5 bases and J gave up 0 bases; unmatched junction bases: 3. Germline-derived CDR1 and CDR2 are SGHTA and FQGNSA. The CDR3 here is CASSLTSGSSYEQYF. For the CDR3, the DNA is TGTGCCAGCAGCCTCACTAGCGGGAGCTCCTACGAGCAGTACTTC.

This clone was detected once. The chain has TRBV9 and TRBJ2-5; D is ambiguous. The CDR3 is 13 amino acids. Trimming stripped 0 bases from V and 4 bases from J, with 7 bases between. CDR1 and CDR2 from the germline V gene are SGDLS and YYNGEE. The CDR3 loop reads CASSVAIGETQYF. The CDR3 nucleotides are TGTGCCAGCAGCGTAGCTATTGGAGAGACCCAGTACTTC.

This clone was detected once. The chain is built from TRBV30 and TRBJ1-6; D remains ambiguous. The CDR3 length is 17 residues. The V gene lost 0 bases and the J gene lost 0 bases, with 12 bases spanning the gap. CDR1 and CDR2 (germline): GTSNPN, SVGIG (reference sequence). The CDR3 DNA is TGTGCCTGGAGTGTATCGGCCAGGCCCTCCTATAATTCACCCCTCCACTTT. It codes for CAWSVSARPSYNSPLHF.

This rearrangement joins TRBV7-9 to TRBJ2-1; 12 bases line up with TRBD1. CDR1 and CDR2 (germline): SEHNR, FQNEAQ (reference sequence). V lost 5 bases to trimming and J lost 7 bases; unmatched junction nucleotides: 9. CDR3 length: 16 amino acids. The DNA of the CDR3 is TGTGCCAGCAGCACCCGGGGACAGGGGGCCCTAAATGAGCAGTTCTTC. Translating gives CASSTRGQGALNEQFF.

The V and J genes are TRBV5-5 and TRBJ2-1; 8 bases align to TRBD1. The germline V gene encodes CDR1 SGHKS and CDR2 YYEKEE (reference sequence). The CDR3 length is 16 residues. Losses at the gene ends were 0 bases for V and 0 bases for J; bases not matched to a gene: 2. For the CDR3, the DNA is TGTGCCAGCAGCTTGGTAACAGGGGGCTCCTACAATGAGCAGTTCTTC. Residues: CASSLVTGGSYNEQFF.

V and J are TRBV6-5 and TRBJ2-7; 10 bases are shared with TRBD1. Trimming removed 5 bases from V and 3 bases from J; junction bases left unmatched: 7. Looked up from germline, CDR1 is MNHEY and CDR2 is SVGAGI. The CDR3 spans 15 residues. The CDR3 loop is CASSISTGGFYEQYF. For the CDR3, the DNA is TGTGCCAGCAGTATTTCGACAGGGGGCTTCTACGAGCAGTACTTC.

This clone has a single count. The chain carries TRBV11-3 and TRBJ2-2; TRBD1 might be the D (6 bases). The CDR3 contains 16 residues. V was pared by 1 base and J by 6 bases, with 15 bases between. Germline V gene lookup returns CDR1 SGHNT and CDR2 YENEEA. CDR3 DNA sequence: TGTGCCAGCAGCTTAGGAATCAGGGGAGAGGCCGGGGAGCTGTTTTTT. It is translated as CASSLGIRGEAGELFF.

In nucleotides, the CDR3 is TGTGCCAGCAGCCCAGGGGGATTAAGAGTCTACGAGCAGTACTTC. It specifies CASSPGGLRVYEQYF. This chain links TRBV7-2 with TRBJ2-7, with 7 bases that match TRBD1. The V segment lost 5 bases and the J segment 3 bases; nucleotides outside the gene matches: 10. Germline V gives CDR1 SGHTA, CDR2 FQGNSA. This CDR3 is built from 15 residues. Using reference TRBV7-2 and TRBJ2-7 for the parts outside the CDR3, the full variable domain is GAGVSQSPSNKVTEKGKDVELRCDPISGHTALYWYRQSLGQGLEFLIYFQGNSAPDKSGLPSDRFSAERTGGSVSTLTIQRTQQEDSAVYLCASSPGGLRVYEQYFGPGTRLTVT.

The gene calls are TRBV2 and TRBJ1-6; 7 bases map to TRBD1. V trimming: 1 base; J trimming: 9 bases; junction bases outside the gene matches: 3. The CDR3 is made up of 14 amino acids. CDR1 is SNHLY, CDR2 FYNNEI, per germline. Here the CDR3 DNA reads TGTGCCAGCAGTGAAGGGCAGGGGGGTTCACCCCTCCACTTT. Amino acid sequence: CASSEGQGGSPLHF. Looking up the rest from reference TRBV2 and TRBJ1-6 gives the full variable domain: EPEVTQTPSHQVTQMGQEVILRCVPISNHLYFYWYRQILGQKVEFLVSFYNNEISEKSEIFDDQFSVERPDGSNFTLKIRSTKLEDSAMYFCASSEGQGGSPLHFGNGTRLTVT.

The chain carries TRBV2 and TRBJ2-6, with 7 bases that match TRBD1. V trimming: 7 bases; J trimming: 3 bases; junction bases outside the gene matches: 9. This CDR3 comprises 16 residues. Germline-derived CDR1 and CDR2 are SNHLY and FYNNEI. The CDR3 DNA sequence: TGTGCCAGCACAACCGACAGGGCTGGTGGGGCCAACGTCCTGACTTTC. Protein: CASTTDRAGGANVLTF.

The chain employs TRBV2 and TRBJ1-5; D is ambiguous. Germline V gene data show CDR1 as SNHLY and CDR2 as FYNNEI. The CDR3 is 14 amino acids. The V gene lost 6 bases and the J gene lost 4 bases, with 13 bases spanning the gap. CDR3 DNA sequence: TGTGCCAGCAGGGGTCTAACCGGGAATCAGCCCCAGCATTTT. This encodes CASRGLTGNQPQHF.

The CDR3 coding sequence is TGTGCCAGCAGCCCCGAGACAGGGATCTATGGCTACACCTTC. Translated: CASSPETGIYGYTF. This chain joins TRBV14 and TRBJ1-2; TRBD1 matches 7 bases. After removal of 4 bases from V and 4 bases from J, the junction contained 6 bases not matched to a gene. The CDR3 extends over 14 amino acids. Germline V gives CDR1 SGHDN, CDR2 FVKESK.